These 11 T cell receptor beta chains share one sample of origin, sequenced in a study of blood T cell repertoires in COVID-19 (dated by TCRdb to 2020 to 2022). Libraries were prepared through the immunoSEQ multiplex PCR assay. TCRdb holds this immuneACCESS table with in-frame rearrangements only. Some clones are missing; in checked studies, unresolved V genes explain under half, and the rest has no known cause. Within this sample are about 53,000 clones, with about 77% of them counted one time only. Around 43% of the sample is in the top ten clones. The sample was peripheral blood. Every receptor here comes from a man aged 70-80 years with active or convalescent COVID-19.

This chain's CDR3 is CASSLQQPNTEAFF. The CDR3 bases are TGTGCCAGCAGCTTGCAACAGCCGAACACTGAAGCTTTCTTT. The V and J genes are TRBV5-6 and TRBJ1-1, with unresolved D. CDR1 is SGHDT, CDR2 YYEEEE, per germline. V lost 1 base and J 1 base, leaving 8 bases between the germline ends. The CDR3 loop spans 14 amino acids.

CDR3 nucleotide sequence: TGCAGTGCTAGAGCTGTAGAAAAACTGTTTTTT. It encodes CSARAVEKLFF. J is TRBJ1-4 and V is TRBV20-1; D gene uncertain. Trimming removed 1 base at V and 8 bases at J, with 5 bases between. Germline V CDR1 and CDR2: DFQATT, SNEGSKA (reference sequence). The CDR3 is 11 amino acids.

This chain joins TRBV7-9 and TRBJ1-4; 8 bases are a match to TRBD1. CDR3 length: 16 amino acids. The trim removed 1 base at V and 8 bases at J, leaving 9 bases unmatched. Germline assignment: CDR1 SEHNR and CDR2 FQNEAQ (reference sequence). The CDR3 spells CASSLGGRRGQEKLFF. CDR3 bases: TGTGCCAGCAGCTTAGGAGGACGCAGGGGGCAAGAAAAACTGTTTTTT.

The sample holds one count of this clone. The J gene is TRBJ1-1, the V gene TRBV11-1; the D is unclear. V lost 4 bases, J lost 6 bases, and 12 bases lay in between. The germline V gene encodes CDR1 SGHAT and CDR2 FQDESV (reference sequence). The CDR3 sequence is 13 residues long. This CDR3 reads CASSWSGGAEAFF. CDR3 in DNA: TGTGCCAGCAGCTGGAGTGGTGGCGCTGAAGCTTTCTTT.

The chain combines TRBV6-2 or TRBV6-3 with TRBJ2-5; D remains ambiguous. Looked up from germline, CDR1 is MNHEY and CDR2 is SVGEGT. Trimming took 5 bases from V and 1 from J, leaving 11 bases between them. The CDR3 totals 14 residues. The CDR3 spells CASSDTAIQETQYF. As DNA, the CDR3 is TGTGCCAGCAGTGATACAGCAATCCAAGAGACCCAGTACTTC.

This clone was seen a single time. This sequence joins TRBV7-2 and TRBJ1-1, with 7 nucleotides matching TRBD1. The germline V gene has CDR1 SGHTA and CDR2 FQGNSA. J gave up 0 bases and V 1 base, and 5 bases lay outside the gene matches. The CDR3 covers 16 residues. The chain's CDR3 is CASSLGQGGMNTEAFF. DNA of the CDR3: TGTGCCAGCAGCTTAGGGCAGGGGGGCATGAACACTGAAGCTTTCTTT.

The chain is built from TRBV13 and TRBJ1-1; 11 bases fit TRBD1. Germline CDR1 reads PRHDT; CDR2 reads FYEKMQ (reference sequence). After removal of 6 bases from V and 0 bases from J, the junction contained 0 bases not matched to a gene. This CDR3 has 14 amino acids. CDR3 loop: CASRDRGLNTEAFF. The CDR3 DNA sequence: TGTGCCAGCAGGGACAGGGGGCTGAACACTGAAGCTTTCTTT.

The V and J genes are TRBV7-2 and TRBJ2-2, with D hard to call. This CDR3 has 14 amino acids. Germline V gene data show CDR1 as SGHTA and CDR2 as FQGNSA. Trimming stripped 1 base from V and 1 base from J, with 4 bases between. CDR3 nucleotide sequence: TGTGCCAGCAGCTTAGTAGAGAACACCGGGGAGCTGTTTTTT. Protein product: CASSLVENTGELFF. Combining the CDR3 with reference TRBV7-2 and TRBJ2-2 gives the whole variable domain GAGVSQSPSNKVTEKGKDVELRCDPISGHTALYWYRQSLGQGLEFLIYFQGNSAPDKSGLPSDRFSAERTGGSVSTLTIQRTQQEDSAVYLCASSLVENTGELFFGEGSRLTVL.

This clone was seen more than once but under ten times. The J gene is TRBJ1-5, the V gene TRBV7-2; D is unresolved. The CDR3 sequence is 15 residues long. Per germline, CDR1 SGHTA and CDR2 FQGNSA. Trimming took 1 base from V and 2 from J, leaving 9 bases between them. CDR3 in amino acids: CASSLDSNGNQPQHF. CDR3 in DNA: TGTGCCAGCAGCTTAGACTCCAACGGCAATCAGCCCCAGCATTTT.

The chain has TRBV3-1 (or the pseudogene TRBV3-2) and TRBJ1-1; TRBD1 agrees at 8 bases. Germline trimming cut 4 bases from V and 0 bases from J; bases unmatched to any gene: 7. CDR3 length equals 16 residues. Germline values: CDR1 LGHDT, CDR2 YNNKEL (reference sequence). CDR3 DNA sequence: TGTGCCAGCAGCCGTTGGCAGGGGGCGATGAACACTGAAGCTTTCTTT. It specifies CASSRWQGAMNTEAFF.

This clone turned up a few times. Other DNA sequences from this sample encode an identical CDR3 as well. The genes are TRBV30 and TRBJ1-5; TRBD1 might be the D (6 bases). The length of the CDR3 is 14 residues. Germline V gene data show CDR1 as GTSNPN and CDR2 as SVGIG (reference sequence). The V end was cut by 0 bases, the J end by 2 bases, with 8 bases between. This chain's CDR3 is CAWSVGAGNQPQHF. Written as DNA, the CDR3 is TGTGCCTGGAGTGTGGGGGCAGGCAATCAGCCCCAGCATTTT.